This TCR beta chain was recovered during a study of graft-versus-host responses after intestinal transplantation. Across the study: Every one of the recipients received anti-thymocyte globulin induction and afterwards took tacrolimus and steroids for around 3 years. Study results and caveats: Early post-transplant HvG declines tracked with peak circulating GvH clone levels. Some GvH clones appeared in ileal mucosa or blood before recipient bone marrow. Those patients showing graft-donor T cell macrochimerism displayed high graft-versus-host to host-versus-graft clonal ratios in allografts.

With 0 bases clipped from V and 3 bases from J, the junction kept 5 bases outside the gene matches. Germline assignment: CDR1 SGHAT and CDR2 FQNNGV. This CDR3 comprises 17 residues. Sequenced by immunoSEQ multiplex PCR; TCRdb stores in-frame clones only, minus some. Of about 47,000 clones detected, about 95% appear once; the ten largest clones hold under 0.3%. Concerning this clone itself: What it binds is not known.

Source: unstimulated CD8+ T cells sorted from spleen or lymph node cells, taken before transplant. This TCR came from a human donor who was the organ donor for an intestinal transplant. The rearrangement joins TRBV11-2 to TRBJ2-2, with 9 bases aligning to TRBD1. CDR3 coding DNA: TGTGCCAGCAGCTTAGAGGGGACAGGGAGGGACACCGGGGAGCTGTTTTTT. Translated, it gives CASSLEGTGRDTGELFF.